These 13 T cell receptor beta chains share one sample of origin, sequenced in a study of human thymus T cells. Using immunoSEQ multiplex PCR, the repertoire was profiled, and TCRdb retains in-frame clones only, with some absent. The sample records about 78,000 clones, roughly 96% being singletons. Resections from corrective heart surgery provided thymus tissue. Input material: thymus tissue. All receptors come from a boy less than two years old with a congenital heart defect but otherwise immunologically healthy.

The chain joins TRBV15 to TRBJ1-2; TRBD1 is a possible D gene (5 bases). The germline CDR1 and CDR2 sequences are LNHNV and YYDKDF (reference sequence). V was cut by 1 base and J by 1 base, with 13 bases left in between. The CDR3 has 16 residues. CDR3 sequence (DNA): TGTGCCACCAGCAGAGCCCACCAGGGCTTTAACTATGGCTACACCTTC. Amino acids: CATSRAHQGFNYGYTF.

The chain combines TRBV5-6 with TRBJ1-1; no reliable D call. V lost 0 bases to trimming and J lost 1 base, with 10 bases between them. This CDR3 is 15 amino acids long. Germline V CDR1 and CDR2: SGHDT, YYEEEE. Here the CDR3 reads CASSLVGRSNTEAFF. CDR3 DNA sequence: TGTGCCAGCAGCTTGGTCGGACGGTCGAACACTGAAGCTTTCTTT.

The chain links TRBV27 to TRBJ1-2; TRBD1 matches 7 bases. The V gene end was trimmed by 5 bases and the J gene end by 3 bases; junction bases not matched to a gene: 6. The CDR3 consists of 14 residues. The germline gives CDR1 MNHEY, CDR2 SMNVEV (reference sequence). DNA of the CDR3: TGTGCCAGCAGTCCTCAAACAGGGGACTATGGCTACACCTTC. It encodes CASSPQTGDYGYTF.

V and J are TRBV10-1 and TRBJ2-3; D is perhaps TRBD1 (5 bases). CDR1 is WNHNN and CDR2 is SYGVQD in the germline V gene (reference sequence). The V gene lost 0 bases and the J gene lost 3 bases, with 7 bases spanning the gap. This CDR3 region has 14 residues. Here the CDR3 DNA reads TGCGCCAGCAGTGAGTCGGGGCTGACAGATACGCAGTATTTT. Translated: CASSESGLTDTQYF.

J is TRBJ2-7 and V is TRBV14; 8 bases line up with TRBD1. This CDR3 is 15 amino acids long. The V segment lost 3 bases and the J segment 3 bases; nucleotides outside the gene matches: 7. CDR1 is SGHDN and CDR2 is FVKESK in the germline V gene. The CDR3 bases are TGTGCCAGCAGCCATTGGACGGACAGGGTCTACGAGCAGTACTTC. The encoded protein is CASSHWTDRVYEQYF.

V and J are TRBV6-5 and TRBJ2-7; 7 bases match TRBD1. The germline V gene encodes CDR1 MNHEY and CDR2 SVGAGI. With V trimmed by 2 bases and J by 0 bases, 4 bases remained unmatched. The CDR3 contains 15 residues. For the CDR3, the DNA is TGTGCCAGCAGTTACGACAGGGAAAGCTCCTACGAGCAGTACTTC. Translating gives CASSYDRESSYEQYF.

The chain combines TRBV7-9 with TRBJ1-2, with D unresolved. Germline CDR1 SEHNR, CDR2 FQNEAQ (reference sequence). The V end lost 8 bases, the J end lost 4 bases, and 8 bases lay between the germline ends. The CDR3 contains 11 residues. The CDR3 DNA sequence: TGTGCCAGCCGCCCCTCCTATGGCTACACCTTC. It codes for CASRPSYGYTF.

This clone was seen a single time. The chain carries TRBV5-1 and TRBJ2-3; 8 nucleotides line up with TRBD2. The CDR3 is 23 residues long. The germline V gene encodes CDR1 SGHRS and CDR2 YFSETQ. The ends lost 3 bases at V and 1 base at J; junction bases unmatched: 28. The CDR3 region is CASSYHMPPGDTGLEKGTDTQYF. The DNA for the CDR3 is TGCGCCAGCAGCTACCACATGCCCCCCGGTGATACGGGACTAGAAAAAGGCACAGATACGCAGTATTTT.

The chain carries TRBV6-1 and TRBJ2-7; 11 bases fit TRBD1. The trim removed 0 bases at V and 13 bases at J, leaving 2 bases unmatched. This CDR3 has 12 amino acids. Germline V gene lookup returns CDR1 MNHNS and CDR2 SASEGT. CDR3 coding DNA: TGTGCCAGCAGTGAAGCGGGACAGGGGGTTTACTTC. Its protein product is CASSEAGQGVYF.

V is TRBV19 and J is TRBJ1-1, with D maybe TRBD1 (5 bases). V lost 2 bases, J lost 7 bases, and 20 bases lay in between. This CDR3 is 16 amino acids long. Looked up from germline, CDR1 is LNHDA and CDR2 is SQIVND (reference sequence). The CDR3 DNA reads as TGTGCCAGTAGTATAAGGTTTGTTGCCCGGGGGATTGAAGCTTTCTTT. Translating gives CASSIRFVARGIEAFF.

The rearrangement joins TRBV19 to TRBJ2-1; D not resolved. Germline V CDR1 and CDR2: LNHDA, SQIVND (reference sequence). Trimming cost V 3 bases and J 6 bases, with 12 bases left between them. The CDR3 sequence is 14 residues long. DNA for the CDR3: TGTGCCAGTAGTATCGGCCTAGACGGCAATGAGCAGTTCTTC. Amino acids: CASSIGLDGNEQFF.

This clone occurred a few times. The J gene is TRBJ2-7, the V gene TRBV5-4; maybe TRBD1 (5 bases). Deletions cut 4 bases from V and 2 bases from J, with 16 bases between. This CDR3 is 15 amino acids long. Looked up from germline, CDR1 is SGHNT and CDR2 is YYREEE (reference sequence). The CDR3 nucleotides are TGTGCCAGCAGCATTGGGGCTAAGGGCCCCTACGAGCAGTACTTC. Protein product: CASSIGAKGPYEQYF.

This chain joins TRBV13 and TRBJ1-1; 7 positions match TRBD1. V lost 5 bases, J lost 3 bases, and 12 bases stayed unmatched. The CDR3 is 16 residues long. Germline CDR1 PRHDT, CDR2 FYEKMQ (reference sequence). The CDR3 nucleotides are TGTGCCAGCAGCCGACAGGGCAATGCCAGGGACACTGAAGCTTTCTTT. Its protein is CASSRQGNARDTEAFF.